This TCR beta chain is from a study of blood T cell repertoires in COVID-19. About the study: Before being deemed recovered, Cohort 3 donors had two negative PCRs, clearance, or symptom resolution. The study drew acute and convalescent COVID-19 samples from the United States, Italy and Spain. PBMCs, B-cell-depleted T cells, or T cells were the source of the cDNA or gDNA that made up the material.

Germline CDR1 reads SEHNR; CDR2 reads FQNEAQ (reference sequence). V was clipped by 2 bases and J by 0 bases, with 10 bases between them. There are 16 residues in the CDR3. In the original analysis: Amplifying reference gene primers gave estimates of nucleated cell counts. Using immunoSEQ multiplex PCR, the repertoire was profiled, and TCRdb retains in-frame clones only, with some absent. For V, J and clone size, that table is used; D and trimming come from the DNA. The data contain 350,000 to 450,000 clones, around 87% of them singletons. The rearrangement links TRBV7-9 to TRBJ1-4; weak D call: TRBD1 (6 bases). The sequenced sample was PBMCs or T cells enriched from blood (not recorded which). This clonotype was obtained from a middle-aged man in a cohort exposed to, infected with or recovered from COVID-19 (not recorded which). As DNA, the CDR3 is TGTGCCAGCAGCTTATACAGGGCGACAACTAATGAAAAACTGTTTTTT. This encodes CASSLYRATTNEKLFF.